This T cell receptor beta chain was recorded in a study of shared clonotypes between healthy human individuals. Study-level background: Each donor contributed plates that comprised three CD4 naive, three CD4 memory, two CD8 naive and one CD8 memory.

Assay used: immunoSEQ multiplex PCR; TCRdb lists only in-frame clones, some missing. Of some 2 million clones detected, about 95% appear once; the ten largest clones hold about 0.13%. With regard to this clone: Its antigen remains unknown.

Germline loops: CDR1 ENHRY, CDR2 SYGVKD. Trimming removed 0 bases from V and 4 bases from J; junction bases left unmatched: 3. This CDR3 has 15 amino acids. Study conclusions and caveats: Clonotype sharing among the donors was expected to vary with sequencing depth. Collection of samples was limited to blood; tissue repertoires likely differ. In contrast to clonotypes shared by all four donors, non-shared clonotypes had lower generation probabilities.

This TCR was recovered from a man between 18 and 35 years old in good health. The sample was naive CD4+ T cells sorted from blood. As to subset: CD45RA+ positively selected. The J gene is TRBJ2-5, the V gene TRBV10-3; 9 bases fit TRBD2. CDR3 protein: CAISESGAGGETQYF. The CDR3 region has the DNA TGTGCCATCAGTGAGTCGGGAGCGGGAGGAGAGACCCAGTACTTC.